This passage covers 3 T cell receptor beta chains from one sample sequenced in a study of CD8+ T cells in alopecia areata. Sequencing templates came from extracted RNA that was reverse transcribed into cDNA. Generated by immunoSEQ multiplex PCR, the TCRdb table keeps only in-frame clones and is missing some. Here the sample spans about 180,000 clones, around 49% being singletons. Described treatment: oral pan-JAK inhibitor, 5-10 mg twice daily. The specimen was CD8+ T cells sorted from blood, collected at approximately week 51, from a patient treated with tofacitinib. The origin of the receptors is a human donor with alopecia areata.

This clone turned up a few times. The chain carries TRBV27 and TRBJ2-7, with unresolved D. V was trimmed by 0 bases and J by 2 bases, leaving 11 bases between them. CDR1 and CDR2 (germline): MNHEY, SMNVEV (reference sequence). The CDR3 is 15 residues long. The CDR3 DNA reads TGTGCCAGCAGTTTATCCGGACGGCAAACCTACGAGCAGTACTTC. Amino acid sequence: CASSLSGRQTYEQYF.

The V gene is TRBV7-2, the J gene TRBJ1-1; D remains unclear. V shed 5 bases and J shed 7 bases, with 14 bases lying between them. The germline V gene encodes CDR1 SGHTA and CDR2 FQGNSA. The CDR3 runs to 13 residues. The CDR3 reads CASSPLFEGEAFF. The CDR3 coding sequence is TGTGCCAGCAGCCCGCTTTTCGAGGGTGAAGCTTTCTTT.

This clone was counted between two and nine times. This sequence joins TRBV4-3 and TRBJ2-1, with D uncertain. The germline V and J ends were trimmed by 1 base and 5 bases, with 12 bases remaining between them. This CDR3 spans 15 amino acids. Germline values: CDR1 LGHNA, CDR2 YSLEER. The CDR3, as DNA: TGCGCCAGCAGCCAAGTCTTTGGGGATAACAATGAGCAGTTCTTC. Translated, it gives CASSQVFGDNNEQFF.